The clone carrying this TCR beta chain has ten or more counts. Its antigen is currently unknown. After CD4 positive bead selection, the CD4-negative fraction gave CD8 T cells. CD45RA-CD27- cells were effector memory; CD45RA+CD27- cells were EMRA. The beta constant-region primer was an equimolar mix of two oligonucleotides covering TRBC1 and TRBC2. The ligated cDNA underwent four PCR rounds using SP2 and nested alpha and beta constant-region primers. A 12-nucleotide UMI and the SP2 primer were added to the cDNA 3' end by oligonucleotide ligation. TCRdb re-called the UMI-ligation and nested PCR reads through MiXCR, storing one row per CDR3 protein. The table includes approximately 9,300 distinct CDR3 sequences, 5.5% to 6.5% detected once. The sample is drawn from a study of naive and memory T cell subsets. Findings of the study overall: Naive and memory repertoire findings lacked a ground truth for validation.

This CDR3 has 13 residues. Deletions cut 4 bases from V and 5 bases from J, with 11 bases between. Germline V CDR1 and CDR2: ENHRY, SYGVKD. The chain joins TRBV10-3 to TRBJ2-5; D not certain. The material sequenced was CD4+ TEMRA cells from blood. The sample's subset: effector memory re-expressing CD45RA, CD45RA+ CD27-. This receptor was taken from a human donor in good health. The CDR3 nucleotides read TGTGCCATCAGTGGGAAGGCTCGGGAGACCCAGTACTTC. Amino acids: CAISGKARETQYF.